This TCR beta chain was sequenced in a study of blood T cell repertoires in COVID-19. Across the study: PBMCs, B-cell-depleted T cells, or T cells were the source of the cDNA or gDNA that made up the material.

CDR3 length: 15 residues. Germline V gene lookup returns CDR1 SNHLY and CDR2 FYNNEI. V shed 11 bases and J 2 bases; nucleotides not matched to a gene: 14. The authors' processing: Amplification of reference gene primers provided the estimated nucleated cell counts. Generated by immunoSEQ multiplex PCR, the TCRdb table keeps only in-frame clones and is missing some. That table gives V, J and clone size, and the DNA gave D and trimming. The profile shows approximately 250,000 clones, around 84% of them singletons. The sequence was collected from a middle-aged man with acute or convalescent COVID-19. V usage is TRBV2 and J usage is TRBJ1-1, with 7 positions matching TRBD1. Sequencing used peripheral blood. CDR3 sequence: CAARQGPLLNTEAFF. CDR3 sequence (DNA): TGTGCCGCGAGACAGGGTCCACTACTAAACACTGAAGCTTTCTTT.